This TCR beta chain originates from a study of T-cell reconstitution after alpha-beta-depleted transplantation in children. The CDR3 totals 15 residues. Germline V gives CDR1 MDHEN, CDR2 SYDVKM. The junction had 6 bases not matched to a gene; V was cut back by 3 bases and J by 5 bases. Points from the study as a whole: Two months or so post-transplant, alpha-beta T cells reportedly derived from several hundred expanded graft clones. From newly produced T cells came most of the T-cell counts and diversity one year after transplant. In some patients, recipient T cells and intrathymic progenitors surviving conditioning explained high day-60 diversity.

Preparation of the TCRbeta library was carried out with unique molecular identifiers. One entry per CDR3 protein, called by TCRdb with MiXCR from the PCR reads. The top ten hold approximately 9.6% of the sample, which has some 300,000 distinct CDR3 sequences, about 7.3% seen once. Many counts were recorded for this clonotype. The antigen is unknown. This sequence joins TRBV28 and TRBJ2-1; 8 nucleotides match TRBD2. This specimen consisted of peripheral blood, obtained 360 days after TCRalphabeta/CD19-depleted stem cell transplant. The clonotype was recovered from a female patient between 2 and 10 years old who had a stem cell transplant for Fanconi anemia, so the T cells may come from the graft donor. The CDR3 loop reads CASSLYTSGHNEQFF. The CDR3 nucleotides are TGTGCCAGCAGTTTGTACACTAGCGGACACAATGAGCAGTTCTTC.